This TCR beta chain was captured by sequencing in a study of cytomegalovirus exposure and HLA in healthy donors. Regarding the study as a whole: TCR beta sequences reportedly predicted the HLA-A and HLA-B alleles of most subjects accurately. In a later analysis, most CMV-associated TCR beta chains appeared HLA-restricted. Serostatus for CMV was the only available immune exposure information.

CDR1 is SEHNR, CDR2 FQNEAQ, per germline (reference sequence). The CDR3 is 17 amino acids. About this clone: The antigen remains undetermined. Sequence at one end of the junction differs from germline and may be a read error. Other DNA variants within this sample encode the same CDR3.

Primers included in the PCR were 60 Vbeta and 13 Jbeta primers. This table comes from immunoSEQ multiplex PCR, and its TCRdb copy is limited to in-frame clones, with some not included. This table has roughly 150,000 clones, 70% to 80% appearing once. Sequencing was performed on PBMCs. The V gene is TRBV7-9, the J gene TRBJ1-2; TRBD1 agrees at 10 bases. This TCR was recovered from a young man in good health and CMV-seronegative. The CDR3 sequence: CASSFPGQGFVDYGYTF. As DNA, the CDR3 is TGCGCCAGCAGCTTCCCGGGACAGGGGTTTGTGGACTATGGCTACACCTTC.